This entry concerns a single TCR beta chain. Other DNA sequences in this specimen translate into the identical CDR3. This specimen comes from a study of CD8+ T cells in alopecia areata. Following RNA extraction, reverse transcription yielded cDNA that acted as the sequencing template. TCRdb's table, derived via immunoSEQ multiplex PCR, lists solely in-frame clones and lacks some. The sample yields more than 150,000 clones, around 49% seen once. Sample treatment: oral pan-JAK inhibitor, 5-10 mg twice daily. The input for sequencing was CD8+ T cells sorted from blood, taken around week 53, from a patient treated with tofacitinib. This TCR was sampled from a human donor with alopecia areata.

DNA of the CDR3: TGTGCCAGCAGTTGGACAGGGGGAGATTCACCCCTCCACTTT. Protein: CASSWTGGDSPLHF. This sequence joins TRBV27 and TRBJ1-6; 10 nucleotides agree with TRBD1. The J segment lost 8 bases and the V segment lost 4 bases, leaving 2 bases of the junction unmatched. From germline, CDR1 is MNHEY and CDR2 SMNVEV (reference sequence). CDR3 length equals 14 residues.